This T cell receptor (beta chain) was identified during a study of OX40 agonist ivuxolimab in advanced cancers. Study-wide findings and caveats: Specificity for antigen went undetermined in the expanded peripheral T cells.

The assay was immunoSEQ multiplex PCR, and TCRdb's table has in-frame clones only and misses some. The repertoire holds 65,000 to 95,000 clones, with about 90% as singletons. This clone showed up just once. Antigen specificity is unknown. Trimming left V 0 bases short and J 8 bases short, with 8 bases between. The CDR3 has 13 residues. The germline V gene has CDR1 LGHNA and CDR2 YNFKEQ. This rearrangement joins TRBV4-2 to TRBJ2-1; D gene ambiguous. This clonotype was obtained from an adult with an advanced solid tumor such as melanoma, head and neck, liver or kidney cancer. Sequencing was performed on CD4+ or CD8+ T cells sorted from blood, taken in a trial of the OX40 agonist ivuxolimab. In nucleotides, the CDR3 is TGTGCCAGCAGCCAAGAGGTAGTCGATGAGCAGTTCTTC. It codes for CASSQEVVDEQFF.